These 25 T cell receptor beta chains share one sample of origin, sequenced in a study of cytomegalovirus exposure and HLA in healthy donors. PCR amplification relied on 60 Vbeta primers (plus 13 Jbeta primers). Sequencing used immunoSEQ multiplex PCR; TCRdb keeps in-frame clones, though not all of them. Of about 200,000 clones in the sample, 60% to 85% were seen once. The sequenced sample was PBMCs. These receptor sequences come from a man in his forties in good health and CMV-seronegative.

The CDR3 DNA reads TGCGCCAGCAGCCGGGAAGCCCCTGGGACTAGCGGAAGCTACGAGCAGTACTTC. This sequence encodes CASSREAPGTSGSYEQYF. The chain joins TRBV4-1 to TRBJ2-7; 11 bases line up with TRBD2. Germline CDR1 and CDR2: MGHRA and YSYEKL. The trim removed 4 bases at V and 3 bases at J, leaving 14 bases unmatched. CDR3 length equals 18 residues.

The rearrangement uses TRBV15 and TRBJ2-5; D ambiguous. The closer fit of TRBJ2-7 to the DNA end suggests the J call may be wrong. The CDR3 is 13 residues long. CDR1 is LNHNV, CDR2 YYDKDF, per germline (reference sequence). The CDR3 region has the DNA TGTGCCACCAGCCCGCTCAATAGATACGAGCAGTACTTC. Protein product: CATSPLNRYEQYF.

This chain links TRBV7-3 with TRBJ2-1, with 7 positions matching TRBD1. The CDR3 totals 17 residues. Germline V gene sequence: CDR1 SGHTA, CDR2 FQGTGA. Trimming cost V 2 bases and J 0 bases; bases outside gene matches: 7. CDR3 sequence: CASSLHRPGGSYNEQFF. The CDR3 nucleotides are TGTGCCAGCAGCTTACACCGGCCAGGGGGCTCCTACAATGAGCAGTTCTTC.

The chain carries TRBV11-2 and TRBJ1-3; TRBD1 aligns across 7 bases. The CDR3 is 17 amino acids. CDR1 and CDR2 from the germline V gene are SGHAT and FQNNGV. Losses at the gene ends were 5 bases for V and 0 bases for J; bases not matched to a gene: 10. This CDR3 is CASSLQGTQSSGNTIYF. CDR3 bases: TGTGCCAGCAGCCTACAGGGGACGCAAAGCTCTGGAAACACCATATATTTT.

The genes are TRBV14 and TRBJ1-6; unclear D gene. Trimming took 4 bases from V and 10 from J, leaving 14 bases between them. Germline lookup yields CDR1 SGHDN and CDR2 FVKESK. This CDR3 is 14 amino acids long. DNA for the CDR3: TGTGCCAGCAGCCCAGCATGGAGCGGATCACCCCTCCACTTT. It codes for CASSPAWSGSPLHF. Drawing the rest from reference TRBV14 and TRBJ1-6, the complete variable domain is EAGVTQFPSHSVIEKGQTVTLRCDPISGHDNLYWYRRVMGKEIKFLLHFVKESKQDESGMPNNRFLAERTGGTYSTLKVQPAELEDSGVYFCASSPAWSGSPLHFGNGTRLTVT.

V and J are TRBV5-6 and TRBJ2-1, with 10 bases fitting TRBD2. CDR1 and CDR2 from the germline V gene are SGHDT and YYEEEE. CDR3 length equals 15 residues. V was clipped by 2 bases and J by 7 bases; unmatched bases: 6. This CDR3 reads CASSLSLAGVNEQFF. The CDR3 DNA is TGTGCCAGCAGCTTAAGTCTAGCGGGAGTTAATGAGCAGTTCTTC.

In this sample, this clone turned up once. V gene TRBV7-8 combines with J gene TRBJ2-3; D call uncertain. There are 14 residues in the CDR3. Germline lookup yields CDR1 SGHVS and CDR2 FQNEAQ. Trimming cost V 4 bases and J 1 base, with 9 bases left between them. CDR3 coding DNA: TGTGCCAGCAGCTCCCTCCGTGGCACAGATACGCAGTATTTT. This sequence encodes CASSSLRGTDTQYF.

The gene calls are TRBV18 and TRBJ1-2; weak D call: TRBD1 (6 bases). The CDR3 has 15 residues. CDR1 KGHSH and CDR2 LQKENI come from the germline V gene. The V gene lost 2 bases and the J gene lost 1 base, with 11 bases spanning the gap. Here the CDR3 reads CASSPTQGNNYGYTF. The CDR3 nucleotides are TGTGCCAGCTCACCAACACAGGGAAATAACTATGGCTACACCTTC.

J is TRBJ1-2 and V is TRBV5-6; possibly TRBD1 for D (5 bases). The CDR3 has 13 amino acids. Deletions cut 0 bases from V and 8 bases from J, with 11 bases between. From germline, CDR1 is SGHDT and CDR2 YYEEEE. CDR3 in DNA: TGTGCCAGCAGCTTGGCGGGAGGGGAAGGCTACACCTTC. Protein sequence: CASSLAGGEGYTF.

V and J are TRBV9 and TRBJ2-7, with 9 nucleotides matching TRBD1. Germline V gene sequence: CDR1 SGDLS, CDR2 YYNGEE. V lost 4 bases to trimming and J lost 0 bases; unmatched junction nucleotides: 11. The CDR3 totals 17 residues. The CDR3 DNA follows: TGTGCCAGCAGCCCTCCCGGGACAGGGAGCCCCTCCTACGAGCAGTACTTC. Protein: CASSPPGTGSPSYEQYF.

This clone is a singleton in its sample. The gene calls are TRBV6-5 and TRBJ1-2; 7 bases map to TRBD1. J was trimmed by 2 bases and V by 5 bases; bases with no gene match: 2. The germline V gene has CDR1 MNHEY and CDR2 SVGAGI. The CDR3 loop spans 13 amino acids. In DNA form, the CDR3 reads TGTGCCAGCAGTCCACAGGGGAACTATGGCTACACCTTC. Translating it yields CASSPQGNYGYTF.

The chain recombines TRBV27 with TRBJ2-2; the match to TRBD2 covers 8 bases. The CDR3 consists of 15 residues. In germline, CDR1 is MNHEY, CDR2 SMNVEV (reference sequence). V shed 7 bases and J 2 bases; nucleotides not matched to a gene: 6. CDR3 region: CASKLLAANTGELFF. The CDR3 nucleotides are TGTGCCAGCAAGTTACTAGCGGCCAACACCGGGGAGCTGTTTTTT.

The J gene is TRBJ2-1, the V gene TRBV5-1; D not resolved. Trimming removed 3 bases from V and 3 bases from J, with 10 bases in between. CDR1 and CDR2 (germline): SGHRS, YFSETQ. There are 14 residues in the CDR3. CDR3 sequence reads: CASSSSTRYNEQFF. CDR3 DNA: TGCGCCAGCAGCTCCTCTACCCGCTACAATGAGCAGTTCTTC.

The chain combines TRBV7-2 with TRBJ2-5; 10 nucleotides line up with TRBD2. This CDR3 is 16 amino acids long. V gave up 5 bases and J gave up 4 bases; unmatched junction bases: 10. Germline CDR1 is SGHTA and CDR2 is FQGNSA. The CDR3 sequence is CASSQNSGRNRETQYF. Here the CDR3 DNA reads TGTGCCAGCAGCCAGAATAGCGGGAGGAATAGAGAGACCCAGTACTTC.

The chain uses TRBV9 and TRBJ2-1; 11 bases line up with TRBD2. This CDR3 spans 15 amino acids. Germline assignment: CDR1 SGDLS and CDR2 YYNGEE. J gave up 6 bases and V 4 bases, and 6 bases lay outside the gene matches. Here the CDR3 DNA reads TGTGCCAGCAGCCTTAGCGGGGGGGCCTTCAATGAGCAGTTCTTC. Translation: CASSLSGGAFNEQFF.

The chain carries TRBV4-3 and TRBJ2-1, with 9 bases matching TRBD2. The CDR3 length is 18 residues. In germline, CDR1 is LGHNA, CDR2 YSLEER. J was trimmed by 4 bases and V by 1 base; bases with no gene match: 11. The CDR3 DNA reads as TGCGCCAGCAGCCAAGGCCCACCCGGGACTAGCTCGTACAATGAGCAGTTCTTC. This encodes CASSQGPPGTSSYNEQFF.

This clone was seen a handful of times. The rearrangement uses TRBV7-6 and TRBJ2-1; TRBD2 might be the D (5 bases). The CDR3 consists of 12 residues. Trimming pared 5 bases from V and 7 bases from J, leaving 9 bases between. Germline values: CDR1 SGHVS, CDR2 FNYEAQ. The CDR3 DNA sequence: TGTGCCAGCAGCGCACTAGAGAATGAGCAGTTCTTC. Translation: CASSALENEQFF.

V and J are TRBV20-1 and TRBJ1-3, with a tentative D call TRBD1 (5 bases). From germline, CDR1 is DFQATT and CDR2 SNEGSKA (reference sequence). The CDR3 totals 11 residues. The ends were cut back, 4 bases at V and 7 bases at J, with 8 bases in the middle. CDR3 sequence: CSANGGNTIYF. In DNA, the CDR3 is TGCAGTGCTAATGGGGGGAACACCATATATTTT.

The CDR3: CASSLFGAGGTNQPQHF. CDR3 coding DNA: TGTGCCAGCAGTTTATTTGGAGCGGGGGGCACAAATCAGCCCCAGCATTTT. The chain employs TRBV27 and TRBJ1-5, with D possibly TRBD1 on 6 matching bases. Looked up from germline, CDR1 is MNHEY and CDR2 is SMNVEV (reference sequence). CDR3 size: 17 residues. The V end was cut by 1 base, the J end by 4 bases, with 17 bases between.

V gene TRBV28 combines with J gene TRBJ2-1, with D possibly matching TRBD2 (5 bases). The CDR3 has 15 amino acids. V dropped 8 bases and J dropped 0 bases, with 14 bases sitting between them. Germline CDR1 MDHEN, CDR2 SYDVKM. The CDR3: CASHGAESSYNEQFF. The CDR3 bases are TGTGCCAGCCACGGAGCGGAGAGCTCCTACAATGAGCAGTTCTTC.

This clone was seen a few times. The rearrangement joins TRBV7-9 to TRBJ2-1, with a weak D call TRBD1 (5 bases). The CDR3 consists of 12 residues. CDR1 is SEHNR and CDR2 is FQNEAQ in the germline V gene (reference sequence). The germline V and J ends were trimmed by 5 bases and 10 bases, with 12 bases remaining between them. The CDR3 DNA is TGTGCCAGCAGCCGCCAGGGTGCCGAGCAGTTCTTC. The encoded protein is CASSRQGAEQFF.

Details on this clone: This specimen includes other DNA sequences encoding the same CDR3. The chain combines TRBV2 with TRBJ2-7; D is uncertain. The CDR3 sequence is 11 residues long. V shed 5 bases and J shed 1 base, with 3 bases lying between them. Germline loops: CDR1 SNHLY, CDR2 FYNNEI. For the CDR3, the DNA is TGTGCCAGCAGTTATTCCTACGAGCAGTACTTC. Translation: CASSYSYEQYF.

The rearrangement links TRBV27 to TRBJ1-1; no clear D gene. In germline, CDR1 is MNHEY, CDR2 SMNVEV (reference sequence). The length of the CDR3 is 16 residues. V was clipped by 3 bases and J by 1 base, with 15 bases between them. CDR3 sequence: CASSFLMSQSNTEAFF. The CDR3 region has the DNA TGTGCCAGCAGTTTCTTAATGTCGCAGTCGAACACTGAAGCTTTCTTT.

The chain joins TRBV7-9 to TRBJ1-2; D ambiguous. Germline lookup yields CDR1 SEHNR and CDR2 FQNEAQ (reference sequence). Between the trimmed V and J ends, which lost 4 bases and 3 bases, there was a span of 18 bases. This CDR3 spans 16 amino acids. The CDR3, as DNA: TGTGCCAGCAGCTCCGGGAATGACCTGCTGGACTATGGCTACACCTTC. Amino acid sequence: CASSSGNDLLDYGYTF.

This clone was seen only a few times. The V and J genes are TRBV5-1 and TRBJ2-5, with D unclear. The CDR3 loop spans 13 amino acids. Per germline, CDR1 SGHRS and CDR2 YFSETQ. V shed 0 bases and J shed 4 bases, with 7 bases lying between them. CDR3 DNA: TGCGCCAGCAGCTTGGCACCAGGAGAGACCCAGTACTTC. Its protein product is CASSLAPGETQYF.